This is a list of T cell receptor beta chains from one sample in a study of shared T cell receptors in the human thymus. Profiling relied on immunoSEQ multiplex PCR, and the TCRdb table lists in-frame clones only, not all of them. The sample holds around 65,000 clones; 90% to 95% are singletons and the top ten take less than 0.04%. The specimen was thymocytes. Receptors were obtained from a human donor. Each CDR3 is given with its conserved first and last residue. D genes are given only for firm matches. For some rows the clone size is stated as once, few or many, or as a class when expanded; others skip it.

>TRBJ1-5|TRBV27|.|.
CASSLRGEGRQGQPQHF
TGTGCCAGCAGTCTGAGGGGGGAAGGGAGGCAGGGTCAGCCCCAGCATTTT
>TRBJ1-2|TRBV5-1|.|TRBD1
CASSPCDRDKGYTF
TGCGCCAGCAGCCCATGTGACAGGGACAAGGGCTACACCTTC
>TRBJ1-1|TRBV7-2|.|TRBD1
CASSLGGATGQPGEAFF
TGTGCCAGCAGCTTAGGGGGAGCGACGGGACAGCCGGGTGAAGCTTTCTTT
>TRBJ2-5|TRBV20-1|.|.
CSARSETQYF
TGCAGTGCTAGATCCGAGACCCAGTACTTC
>TRBJ1-4|TRBV2|.|.
CASQGGGILTVNEKLFF
TGTGCCAGCCAGGGAGGAGGGATCCTCACGGTTAATGAAAAACTGTTTTTT
>TRBJ2-2|TRBV7-8|.|.
CASSLVEWNTGELFF
TGTGCCAGCAGCTTAGTAGAGTGGAACACCGGGGAGCTGTTTTTT
>TRBJ1-4|TRBV4-3|.|TRBD1
CASSQDNPRGRGEKLFF
TGCGCCAGCAGCCAAGATAACCCCAGGGGGCGGGGAGAAAAACTGTTTTTT
>TRBJ1-1|TRBV4-2|.|TRBD1
CASSQGVGQGRAANSFGNTEAFF
TGTGCCAGCAGCCAAGGGGTGGGACAGGGACGGGCGGCGAACTCTTTCGGGAACACTGAAGCTTTCTTT
>TRBJ1-2|TRBV14|.|TRBD1
CASSQGGQGFYGYTF
TGTGCCAGCAGCCAGGGGGGACAGGGGTTCTATGGCTACACCTTC
>TRBJ1-5|TRBV5-5|.|.
CASSLSWKWALGMGNQPQHF
TGTGCCAGCAGCTTGAGCTGGAAATGGGCGTTGGGCATGGGCAATCAGCCCCAGCATTTT
>TRBJ2-3|TRBV2|.|TRBD2
CASSVPAGDKDTQYF
TGTGCCAGCAGTGTCCCAGCGGGGGACAAAGATACGCAGTATTTT
>TRBJ2-1|TRBV19|.|.
CASSIQYQASYNEQFF
TGTGCCAGTAGTATACAATATCAGGCTTCCTACAATGAGCAGTTCTTC
>TRBJ1-2|TRBV6-5|.|.
CASSPVKGHRYGYTF
TGTGCCAGCAGTCCGGTCAAGGGCCACAGATATGGCTACACCTTC
>TRBJ2-5|TRBV27|.|.
CASSWTSQETQYF
TGTGCCAGCAGTTGGACATCACAAGAGACCCAGTACTTC
>TRBJ2-2|TRBV4-3|.|.
CASSQDFRRAGSVGELFF
TGCGCCAGCAGCCAAGATTTCAGGCGGGCAGGGTCGGTGGGGGAGCTGTTTTTT
>TRBJ2-3|TRBV5-1|.|.
CASSLDGGSESTDTQYF
TGCGCCAGCAGCTTGGACGGTGGCAGCGAAAGCACAGATACGCAGTATTTT
>TRBJ2-3|TRBV5-4|once|TRBD2
CASSNRSGGLITDTQYF
TGTGCCAGCAGCAATAGAAGCGGGGGTTTAATCACAGATACGCAGTATTTT
>TRBJ2-5|TRBV7-7|once|.
CARGRRETQYF
TGTGCCCGGGGACGGCGAGAGACCCAGTACTTC
>TRBJ1-5|TRBV25-1|once|.
CASSEGTEQVHQPQHF
TGTGCCAGCAGTGAGGGAACGGAACAGGTCCACCAGCCCCAGCATTTT
>TRBJ2-1|TRBV14|.|.
CASSQEKIRDQIAGPFF
TGTGCCAGCAGCCAAGAAAAAATAAGAGACCAAATCGCGGGCCCGTTCTTC
>TRBJ2-1|TRBV4-3|.|.
CASSQFVEGSEQFF
TGCGCCAGCAGCCAATTTGTTGAGGGAAGTGAGCAGTTCTTC
>TRBJ1-2|TRBV19|.|.
CASSIAGMGCYTF
TGTGCCAGTAGTATCGCAGGGATGGGGTGCTACACCTTC
>TRBJ1-5|TRBV7-2|.|.
CASGRVSNQPQHF
TGTGCCAGCGGGAGGGTTAGCAATCAGCCCCAGCATTTT
>TRBJ1-1|TRBV7-2|.|.
CASSLEVELTDTEAFF
TGTGCCAGCAGCTTAGAGGTGGAGTTAACAGACACTGAAGCTTTCTTT
>TRBJ2-3|TRBV4-1|once|TRBD2
CASSQVGGGADTQYF
TGCGCCAGCAGCCAAGTTGGCGGGGGGGCAGATACGCAGTATTTT
>TRBJ2-1|TRBV11-2|.|TRBD1
CASSLERWTGNNEQFF
TGTGCCAGCAGCTTAGAAAGATGGACAGGTAACAATGAGCAGTTCTTC
>TRBJ2-5|TRBV25-1|once|.
CASSELGQLYQETQYF
TGTGCCAGCAGTGAACTAGGGCAGCTGTACCAAGAGACCCAGTACTTC
>TRBJ2-3|TRBV11-2|once|TRBD1
CASSLQGAPGTDTQYF
TGTGCCAGCAGCTTACAGGGGGCCCCCGGGACAGATACGCAGTATTTT
>TRBJ1-2|TRBV12-5|once|.
CASGFPNYGYTF
TGTGCTAGTGGTTTTCCGAACTATGGCTACACCTTC